The 2 T cell receptor beta chains given below trace back to one sample, sequenced in a study of blood T cells in healthy people across ages. The authors ran a second PCR of about 6 to 11 cycles using a sample-barcoded 5' primer and a J-beta primer mix. TCRdb used MiXCR to reprocess the 5' RACE reads, holding one entry per CDR3 protein. This table has hundreds of thousands of distinct CDR3 sequences, about half appearing once. Sequencing used blood. The receptors were gathered from a woman aged 55-69 years in good health.

V usage is TRBV2 and J usage is TRBJ1-6; 8 bases align to TRBD1. The germline CDR1 and CDR2 sequences are SNHLY and FYNNEI. V trimming: 7 bases; J trimming: 9 bases; junction bases outside the gene matches: 11. There are 15 residues in the CDR3. CDR3: CASTPDRGRSSPLHF. CDR3 DNA: TGTGCCAGCACTCCCGACAGGGGTCGTAGTTCACCCCTCCACTTT. The full variable domain, rest sourced from reference TRBV2 and TRBJ1-6, is EPEVTQTPSHQVTQMGQEVILRCVPISNHLYFYWYRQILGQKVEFLVSFYNNEISEKSEIFDDQFSVERPDGSNFTLKIRSTKLEDSAMYFCASTPDRGRSSPLHFGNGTRLTVT.

CDR3 DNA sequence: TGTGCCAGCAGTGAATACAAGGGACGGTCACCCCTCCACTTT. Protein sequence: CASSEYKGRSPLHF. This chain uses TRBV25-1 with TRBJ1-6; D possibly corresponds to TRBD1 (5 bases). V lost 0 bases and J 10 bases, leaving 10 bases between the germline ends. The germline CDR1 and CDR2 sequences are MGHDK and SYGVNS. The CDR3 covers 14 residues.